This record covers a single T cell receptor beta chain. The antigen it recognizes is unknown. Base qualities are not at hand, and no much larger clone is one base apart. Only healthy Caucasian donors were included. The twin cohort consisted of three pairs of female monozygotic twins, all aged roughly 18 to 29 years. Positive isolation kits from Invitrogen were used to isolate CD4+ and CD8+ T cell populations. The germline V gene gives CDR1 as MNHNS and CDR2 as SASEGT. V lost 4 bases and J lost 2 bases, and the count of bases not matched to a germline gene is 9. Counted from cysteine to phenylalanine, this CDR3 has 17 amino acids. The CDR3 DNA has 51 bases and is translated from base 1. The data are from a study of identical twins (dated by TCRdb to the mid-2010s). With regard to the full study: The study deep-sequenced TCR alpha and beta repertoires from monozygotic twins, unrelated adults of various ages and cord blood to test whether fetal clonotypes persist. To rule out contamination, the twin experiments were replicated at different times with different library preparation protocols. Overall study results and their limits: Fewer insertions were carried by abundant cord blood beta clonotypes; a weaker similar trend was observed in young adult naive repertoires, while no such trend was observed in memory repertoires. The excess sharing between twins in beta out-of-frame sequences was weaker because fewer shared sequences reduced the signal-to-noise ratio. Out-of-frame TCR alpha sequences shared between twins showed an excess of low generation-probability sequences compared with coincidental sharing between unrelated individuals. In monozygotic twins, out-of-frame TCR alpha sharing was systematically underestimated by recombination models, although the models agreed with sharing between unrelated individuals. Zero-insertion analyses could be partly confounded by invariant T cells such as MAIT and iNKT, though diverse VJ usage argued against such confounding for most clonotypes. Because the same donors could not be followed over many years, the conclusions relied on cross-sectional statistical analysis.

The method was 5' RACE. For sequencing, an Illumina HiSeq 2000 was employed. A universal primer binding site was added through template switching, and the final cDNA carried a unique molecular identifier so that TCR cDNA molecules could be counted accurately. First-strand cDNA for TCR alpha and beta chains was synthesized from specific primers in the conserved constant-segment region. To control for contamination, every cDNA library carried two barcodes: a SMART-Mk sample barcode plus Illumina barcodes. Two successive PCR steps introduced TruSeq adapter sequences along with Illumina sample barcodes. The Illumina HiSeq platform was used with custom primers to sequence TCR alpha and beta cDNA libraries. Regarding the original processing steps: Unique molecular identifiers were extracted from raw reads with MiGEC, and CDR3 positions were determined with MiXCR. For each individual, recombination models were inferred using an EM algorithm with the repgenHMM and IGoR tools. The analysis of shared clonotypes was done with the tcR package in R, with sharing normalized by the product of cloneset sizes. To study raw recombination without the effects of thymic and clonal selection, out-of-frame nonproductive sequences were analyzed. TCRdb took the public reads, trimmed them with fastp at Q25, ran MiXCR for clone calling and kept in-frame beta chains. Every distinct CDR3 protein forms one entry, paired with its most common genes and DNA. These V and J calls are TCRdb output, not the study's own analysis. The sample records roughly 280,000 distinct CDR3 sequences, roughly 9% of which are singletons. The ten biggest clones cover under 7.5% of the sample.

These data were likewise used in another study, on yellow fever vaccine responses in identical twins. The second study's paper adds: According to the authors, in identical twins the way T cells responded to vaccination appeared partly convergent and partly personalized. In the study, vaccine-responding T cell clones were precisely tracked in identical twins.

The origin of this receptor is a woman aged 18 to 35 in good health. The sequenced sample was CD8+ T cells sorted from blood. The chain links TRBV6-1 with TRBJ1-5, with 9 bases matching TRBD1. The nucleotide sequence reads as follows: TGTGCCAGCAGTGCCGGGACAGGGAGATATCGCAATCAGCCCCAGCATTTT. Translated, it reads CASSAGTGRYRNQPQHF.